These 8 T cell receptor beta chains came from one sample sequenced in a study of patients and donors after allogeneic stem cell transplantation. TCRdb itself ran the RT-PCR reads through MiXCR, one entry per CDR3 protein. The sample has approximately 410,000 distinct CDR3 sequences; 16% are singletons. Source material: blood, either unsorted or a sorted T cell fraction (not recorded which). All receptors come from a human donor who was either an allogeneic HSCT recipient or a stem cell or donor lymphocyte infusion donor (not recorded which). It is not recorded whose cells these are; they may come from a transplant donor.

The sample holds a few counts of this clonotype. This sequence joins TRBV7-3 and TRBJ2-1; 10 bases map to TRBD2. Unmatched junction bases numbered 5, after V lost 5 bases and J lost 4 bases. The germline V gene has CDR1 SGHTA and CDR2 FQGTGA. There are 15 residues in the CDR3. The chain's CDR3 is CASSPSGGIYNEQFF. The CDR3 coding sequence is TGTGCCAGCAGCCCTAGCGGGGGTATTTACAATGAGCAGTTCTTC.

This clonotype turned up a few times. This sequence joins TRBV20-1 and TRBJ2-3, with D possibly matching TRBD2 (5 bases). V was clipped by 6 bases and J by 4 bases, with 20 bases between them. There are 15 residues in the CDR3. Germline CDR1 reads DFQATT; CDR2 reads SNEGSKA (reference sequence). CDR3 residues: CSAPWPGEIADTQYF. The CDR3 DNA reads as TGCAGTGCCCCCTGGCCCGGGGAGATCGCAGATACGCAGTATTTT.

The chain couples TRBV6-5 to TRBJ2-1; a possible D gene is TRBD1 (5 bases). The CDR3 spans 14 residues. Trimming removed 2 bases at V and 4 bases at J, with 9 bases between. Germline V gene sequence: CDR1 MNHEY, CDR2 SVGAGI. This CDR3 is CASSYGADYNEQFF. In DNA, the CDR3 is TGTGCCAGCAGTTACGGGGCGGATTACAATGAGCAGTTCTTC.

The rearrangement links TRBV28 to TRBJ1-2; unclear D gene. Trimming took 4 bases from V and 4 from J, leaving 10 bases between them. The CDR3 length is 13 residues. The germline gives CDR1 MDHEN, CDR2 SYDVKM. Written as DNA, the CDR3 is TGTGCCAGCAGTTCTGTCGGGTTCTATGGCTACACCTTC. Its protein is CASSSVGFYGYTF.

This clonotype was seen a handful of times. The chain joins TRBV6-1 to TRBJ1-1; D unresolved. CDR3 size: 16 residues. V gave up 2 bases and J gave up 1 base, with 14 bases separating them. Germline V lookup: CDR1 MNHNS, CDR2 SASEGT. CDR3: CASSERQPSGNTEAFF. CDR3 nucleotides: TGTGCCAGCAGTGAACGGCAGCCCTCCGGGAACACTGAAGCTTTCTTT.

This clonotype was picked up one time. This may arise from a read error, as a much more abundant clone is one base away. The CDR3, as DNA: TGTGCCAGCAGCCGACCCGCCGTCCCCTACAATGAGCAGTTCTTC. This sequence encodes CASSRPAVPYNEQFF. The rearrangement joins TRBV14 to TRBJ2-1; D call uncertain. V was shortened by 4 bases and J by 2 bases, with 12 bases between the two germline ends. The CDR3 has 15 residues. Germline loops: CDR1 SGHDN, CDR2 FVKESK.

The rearrangement uses TRBV14 and TRBJ1-2; D unresolved. Deletions cut 0 bases from V and 0 bases from J, with 8 bases between. This CDR3 is 15 amino acids long. Looked up from germline, CDR1 is SGHDN and CDR2 is FVKESK. The CDR3 DNA sequence: TGTGCCAGCAGCCAAGAACCCTACTCTAACTATGGCTACACCTTC. This codes for CASSQEPYSNYGYTF.

The V gene is TRBV7-9, the J gene TRBJ1-2, with a tentative D call TRBD1 (5 bases). Deletions cut 4 bases from V and 8 bases from J, with 14 bases between. This CDR3 is 13 amino acids long. Germline-derived CDR1 and CDR2 are SEHNR and FQNEAQ (reference sequence). CDR3 in amino acids: CASSSSQVGGYTF. In DNA form, the CDR3 reads TGTGCCAGCAGCTCCTCACAGGTGGGGGGCTACACCTTC.